Each of the 14 T cell receptor beta chains below was sequenced from the same sample in a study of T cell responses to AZD1222 COVID-19 vaccine. Only in-frame clones appear in the TCRdb table, and some are missing; sequencing was by immunoSEQ multiplex PCR. The sample includes roughly 150,000 clones, roughly 92% of them seen just once. The sequences come from peripheral blood, collected 28 days after the second AZD1222 dose. The receptor source for this set is an adult who received the AZD1222 COVID-19 vaccine.

The rearrangement joins TRBV18 to TRBJ2-2; tentatively, D is TRBD2 (5 bases). The CDR3 runs to 16 residues. Germline V gene data show CDR1 as KGHSH and CDR2 as LQKENI. Trimming left V 3 bases short and J 1 base short, with 12 bases between. DNA of the CDR3: TGTGCCAGCTCACCTCGGGGTAGCCAGAACACCGGGGAGCTGTTTTTT. Its translation: CASSPRGSQNTGELFF.

This clone appeared once. The chain couples TRBV2 to TRBJ1-4; TRBD1 aligns across 9 bases. CDR3 length equals 14 residues. V gave up 7 bases and J gave up 5 bases; unmatched junction bases: 5. Germline V lookup: CDR1 SNHLY, CDR2 FYNNEI. DNA for the CDR3: TGTGCCAGCATTCCGGACAGGGGAAATGAAAAACTGTTTTTT. Its protein is CASIPDRGNEKLFF.

The J gene is TRBJ1-2, the V gene TRBV6-5; D remains ambiguous. Trimming took 7 bases from V and 8 from J, leaving 20 bases between them. This CDR3 spans 14 amino acids. Germline V gives CDR1 MNHEY, CDR2 SVGAGI. CDR3 sequence reads: CASTQSPTQGGYTF. For the CDR3, the DNA is TGTGCCAGCACCCAATCCCCAACCCAAGGAGGCTACACCTTC.

This clone was counted only a few times. This CDR3 is CASSLVLTIYF. CDR3 nucleotide sequence: TGTGCCAGCAGCTTAGTTCTTACCATATATTTT. The chain uses TRBV7-9 and TRBJ1-3; no clear D. The CDR3 extends over 11 amino acids. The V end was cut by 1 base, the J end by 10 bases, with 5 bases between. Germline CDR1 is SEHNR and CDR2 is FQNEAQ (reference sequence).

This clone has a single count. The V gene is TRBV5-4, the J gene TRBJ2-7; 8 bases map to TRBD1. In germline, CDR1 is SGHNT, CDR2 YYREEE (reference sequence). CDR3 length equals 16 residues. V was pared by 4 bases and J by 2 bases, with 11 bases of the junction left unmatched. CDR3 sequence: CASSPYGAGGAYEQYF. The CDR3, as DNA: TGTGCCAGCAGCCCGTATGGCGCAGGGGGCGCCTACGAGCAGTACTTC.

Remarks on this clone: The germline gene is not matched at one end of the junction; a read error may be the cause. The chain has TRBV7-9 and TRBJ1-2; D gene ambiguous. The V gene's germline CDR1 is SEHNR and CDR2 FQNEAQ (reference sequence). The CDR3 runs 13 residues. The CDR3 spells CASSRGNRETSYF. The CDR3 coding sequence is TGTGCCAGCAGCCGTGGTAACCGGGAGACAAGTTATTTC.

This rearrangement joins TRBV18 to TRBJ1-1, with 7 bases lining up with TRBD1. The CDR3 loop spans 16 amino acids. The junction had 8 bases not matched to a gene; V was cut back by 3 bases and J by 1 base. From germline, CDR1 is KGHSH and CDR2 LQKENI. Written as DNA, the CDR3 is TGTGCCAGCTCACCCTATGTCGGGACAGCGAACACTGAAGCTTTCTTT. Translated, it gives CASSPYVGTANTEAFF.

The chain employs TRBV7-3 and TRBJ1-1; D is unclear. The length of the CDR3 is 14 residues. CDR1 and CDR2 from the germline V gene are SGHTA and FQGTGA. Deletions cut 2 bases from V and 0 bases from J, with 7 bases between. In DNA, the CDR3 is TGTGCCAGCAGCTTACAACCGTTGAACACTGAAGCTTTCTTT. This encodes CASSLQPLNTEAFF.

J is TRBJ1-2 and V is TRBV29-1; the D is unclear. Trimming removed 7 bases at V and 0 bases at J, with 9 bases between. Germline CDR1 SQVTM, CDR2 ANQGSEA. The CDR3 spans 12 residues. CDR3 amino acids: CSGLEANYGYTF. CDR3 DNA: TGCAGCGGCCTGGAGGCTAACTATGGCTACACCTTC.

This clone was found once. The chain carries TRBV18 and TRBJ2-7; D is tentatively TRBD1 or TRBD2 (5 bases each). This CDR3 is built from 17 residues. The V end was cut by 1 base, the J end by 0 bases, with 16 bases between. Germline V lookup: CDR1 KGHSH, CDR2 LQKENI. The CDR3 DNA reads TGTGCCAGCTCACCACAGGGAGCAGGGATAACCTCCTACGAGCAGTACTTC. This sequence encodes CASSPQGAGITSYEQYF.

The CDR3 coding sequence is TGCGCCAGCAGCCCACACACGACAGGGACTGGAAACACCATATATTTT. Translated: CASSPHTTGTGNTIYF. The V call is TRBV4-3, the J call TRBJ1-3, with TRBD1 matching over 7 bases. CDR1 and CDR2 from the germline V gene are LGHNA and YSLEER. V lost 4 bases and J lost 2; bases outside the gene matches: 8. CDR3 length: 16 amino acids.

This clone was counted a few times. This chain connects TRBV27 to TRBJ2-7; 11 positions agree with TRBD2. CDR1 and CDR2 from the germline V gene are MNHEY and SMNVEV (reference sequence). The length of the CDR3 is 16 residues. V dropped 6 bases and J dropped 7; count of bases not matched to a gene: 14. The CDR3 loop is CASRHTSGSALVEQYF. Written as DNA, the CDR3 is TGTGCCAGCAGACACACTAGCGGGAGTGCGTTAGTGGAGCAGTACTTC.

This sequence joins TRBV27 and TRBJ2-2, with D unclear. The CDR3 has 11 residues. Germline V gene sequence: CDR1 MNHEY, CDR2 SMNVEV (reference sequence). Deletions cut 7 bases from V and 7 bases from J, with 7 bases between. As DNA, the CDR3 is TGTGCCAGCAAAATCGGCGGGGAGCTGTTTTTT. It specifies CASKIGGELFF.

This chain joins TRBV15 and TRBJ1-6, with no clear D. Germline V gene sequence: CDR1 LNHNV, CDR2 YYDKDF (reference sequence). The length of the CDR3 is 15 residues. V was shortened by 0 bases and J by 9 bases, with 12 bases between the two germline ends. The CDR3 spells CATSRDRPIASPLHF. CDR3 DNA sequence: TGTGCCACCAGCAGAGATCGTCCTATTGCTTCACCCCTCCACTTT.